The entry below describes one TCR beta chain. Its matching antigen is unknown. Germline V gives CDR1 MNHEY, CDR2 SVGAGI. V shed 2 bases and J 1 base; nucleotides not matched to a gene: 1. The CDR3 spans 14 residues. The method was immunoSEQ multiplex PCR; TCRdb's version includes in-frame clones alone and lacks a portion of them. The repertoire holds 70,000 to 90,000 clones, with around 89% as singletons. The sample comes from a study of OX40 agonist ivuxolimab in advanced cancers. The study, taken as a whole, reports: No determination was made of the antigen specificity of the expanded peripheral T cells. In a subset of nonresponders, normalized T-cell clonal expansion was also low. Among T cells, CD8+ cells averaged more expanded clones than CD4+ cells.

The chain has TRBV6-5 and TRBJ1-1; 7 bases align to TRBD1. Here the sequenced sample was CD4+ or CD8+ T cells sorted from blood, taken in a trial of the OX40 agonist ivuxolimab. This TCR came from an adult with an advanced solid tumor such as melanoma, head and neck, liver or kidney cancer. The CDR3 nucleotides read TGTGCCAGCAGTTACGCAGGGGGGAACACTGAAGCTTTCTTT. Translating gives CASSYAGGNTEAFF.